The clone carrying this TCR beta chain has a handful of counts. This sample is part of a study of PD-L1 blockade in urothelial cancer. Study background: Blood was subjected to analysis at 3 weeks (second dose) and 6 weeks following treatment start.

Time point of the sample: pretreatment peripheral blood. Measured with immunoSEQ multiplex PCR; TCRdb has only the in-frame clones, and not every one. The sample includes around 100,000 clones, almost 90% of them seen just once. CDR1 is LGHNA and CDR2 is YNFKEQ in the germline V gene. The CDR3 is made up of 13 amino acids. J was trimmed by 3 bases and V by 6 bases; bases with no gene match: 2. Sequences were derived from PBMCs, sampled around atezolizumab (anti-PD-L1) treatment. This sequence was found in a man aged 55 to 70 with urothelial cancer. The rearrangement uses TRBV4-2 and TRBJ2-1; TRBD2 aligns across 7 bases. The CDR3 spells CASSRTSYNEQFF. CDR3 nucleotides: TGTGCCAGCAGTCGGACTAGCTACAATGAGCAGTTCTTC.